These 31 T cell receptor beta chains were all obtained from the same sample, sequenced in a study of patients and donors after allogeneic stem cell transplantation. TCRdb ran MiXCR on the RT-PCR reads and lists one entry per CDR3 protein. The table shows about 150,000 distinct CDR3 sequences, with approximately 37% occurring only once. Sample: blood, either unsorted or a sorted T cell fraction (not recorded which). Receptors originate from a human donor who was either an allogeneic HSCT recipient or a stem cell or donor lymphocyte infusion donor (not recorded which). It is not recorded whose cells these are; they may come from a transplant donor.

The chain has TRBV29-1 and TRBJ1-1, with 9 positions matching TRBD1. The CDR3 is made up of 14 amino acids. The junction had 5 bases not matched to a gene; V was cut back by 6 bases and J by 0 bases. Germline values: CDR1 SQVTM, CDR2 ANQGSEA. The CDR3 region is CSVTGGLVNTEAFF. Here the CDR3 DNA reads TGCAGCGTGACAGGGGGGTTGGTGAACACTGAAGCTTTCTTT.

The chain employs TRBV20-1 and TRBJ1-5; perhaps TRBD1 as D (5 bases). The CDR3 length is 14 residues. Trimming removed 4 bases from V and 1 base from J, with 11 bases in between. Germline CDR1 and CDR2: DFQATT and SNEGSKA (reference sequence). CDR3 nucleotide sequence: TGCAGTGCTACTCACAGGAGAAGCAATCAGCCCCAGCATTTT. This codes for CSATHRRSNQPQHF.

V gene TRBV28 combines with J gene TRBJ2-7; D is undetermined. The CDR3 has 11 amino acids. The V gene lost 5 bases and the J gene lost 5 bases, with 7 bases spanning the gap. Germline V gene data show CDR1 as MDHEN and CDR2 as SYDVKM. The DNA of the CDR3 is TGTGCCAGCAGTCAAGGTCACGAGCAGTACGTC. Translating gives CASSQGHEQYV.

The chain joins TRBV9 to TRBJ1-1, with unresolved D. V dropped 1 base and J dropped 7 bases, with 14 bases sitting between them. CDR1 and CDR2 from the germline V gene are SGDLS and YYNGEE. This CDR3 is built from 14 residues. CDR3 residues: CASSVLDRGLEAFF. For the CDR3, the DNA is TGTGCCAGCAGCGTATTGGATCGTGGACTTGAAGCTTTCTTT.

V usage is TRBV9 and J usage is TRBJ2-7, with TRBD2 matching over 8 bases. Germline values: CDR1 SGDLS, CDR2 YYNGEE. J lost 1 base, V lost 4 bases, and 7 bases had no gene match. CDR3 size: 15 residues. The CDR3 reads CASSPKSGGSYEQYF. The CDR3 nucleotides are TGTGCCAGCAGCCCAAAGAGCGGGGGTTCCTACGAGCAGTACTTC.

This clonotype was found a few times. Its ends do not fully match the called genes, so a read error is possible. The V call is TRBV4-3, the J call TRBJ1-2; 7 nucleotides agree with TRBD1. Germline V gene sequence: CDR1 LGHNA, CDR2 YSLEER. The CDR3 has 15 residues. The chain's CDR3 is CASSEDPKGAGGYTF. CDR3 bases: TGCGCCAGCAGCGAAGATCCGAAGGGGGCGGGAGGCTACACCTTC.

The gene calls are TRBV7-9 and TRBJ2-5; possible D gene TRBD2, 5 bases. The length of the CDR3 is 16 residues. V shed 5 bases and J shed 7 bases, with 23 bases lying between them. Germline V lookup: CDR1 SEHNR, CDR2 FQNEAQ (reference sequence). The CDR3 is CASSHMVARRLGTQYF. CDR3 DNA sequence: TGTGCCAGCAGCCATATGGTAGCCCGGAGGCTGGGGACCCAGTACTTC.

This clonotype was recorded a few times. Mismatch with germline at one junction end may stem from a read error. The chain joins TRBV5-6 to TRBJ1-6; D gene uncertain. CDR3 length: 13 residues. Germline V gene sequence: CDR1 SGHDT, CDR2 YYEEEE. The CDR3 loop is CASSLGRNSPLHF. CDR3 coding DNA: TGCGCCAGCAGCTTGGGCAGAAATTCACCCCTCCACTTT.

This clonotype was counted a few times. V and J are TRBV6-5 and TRBJ1-6; D may be TRBD1 (5 bases). The CDR3 length is 15 residues. Trimming stripped 7 bases from V and 10 bases from J, with 20 bases between. Germline V gene lookup returns CDR1 MNHEY and CDR2 SVGAGI. Here the CDR3 DNA reads TGTGCCAGCACCCAAGGCAGGGAGGATCCCTCACCCCTCCACTTT. Translating gives CASTQGREDPSPLHF.

The chain is built from TRBV20-1 and TRBJ2-1; 11 bases are shared with TRBD2. After removal of 4 bases from V and 5 bases from J, the junction contained 7 bases not matched to a gene. Germline-derived CDR1 and CDR2 are DFQATT and SNEGSKA (reference sequence). This CDR3 spans 15 amino acids. CDR3 amino acids: CSATRPGLADNEQFF. The CDR3 region has the DNA TGCAGTGCTACCCGTCCGGGACTAGCGGACAATGAGCAGTTCTTC.

This chain connects TRBV5-1 to TRBJ1-1; D possibly corresponds to TRBD1 (6 bases). V lost 5 bases to trimming and J lost 1 base, with 15 bases between them. CDR3 length: 15 residues. Germline V lookup: CDR1 SGHRS, CDR2 YFSETQ. Here the CDR3 DNA reads TGCGCCAGCAGTTTCGACGGGACACAGAACACTGAAGCTTTCTTT. Its translation is CASSFDGTQNTEAFF. Combining the CDR3 with reference TRBV5-1 and TRBJ1-1 gives the whole variable domain KAGVTQTPRYLIKTRGQQVTLSCSPISGHRSVSWYQQTPGQGLQFLFEYFSETQRNKGNFPGRFSGRQFSNSRSEMNVSTLELGDSALYLCASSFDGTQNTEAFFGQGTRLTVV.

Details on this clonotype: At one end, the junction sequence differs from germline, possibly due to a read error. The V call is TRBV9, the J call TRBJ1-1, with a tentative D call TRBD1 (6 bases). CDR3 length: 14 residues. CDR1 and CDR2 from the germline V gene are SGDLS and YYNGEE. Here the CDR3 DNA reads TGTGCCACCAGCGTAGGGAACAGGGACACTGAAGCTTTCTTT. Translating it yields CATSVGNRDTEAFF. Complete variable domain (other parts from reference TRBV9 and TRBJ1-1): DSGVTQTPKHLITATGQRVTLRCSPRSGDLSVYWYQQSLDQGLQFLIQYYNGEERAKGNILERFSAQQFPDLHSELNLSSLELGDSALYFCATSVGNRDTEAFFGQGTRLTVV.

The V gene is TRBV11-3, the J gene TRBJ2-3; 10 bases match TRBD1. The V gene end was trimmed by 3 bases and the J gene end by 6 bases; junction bases not matched to a gene: 6. The CDR3 is 15 residues long. The germline CDR1 and CDR2 sequences are SGHNT and YENEEA. The DNA for the CDR3 is TGTGCCAGCAGCTTGGGGACAGGGGACTGGGATACGCAGTATTTT. Its protein product is CASSLGTGDWDTQYF.

At least ten counts were recorded for this clonotype. This sequence joins TRBV12-3 or TRBV12-4 and TRBJ1-2, with 10 bases identical to TRBD1. The CDR3 totals 17 residues. Trimming cost V 2 bases and J 7 bases; bases outside gene matches: 13. Here the CDR3 reads CASSLPGTGAFDTGYTF. Written as DNA, the CDR3 is TGTGCCAGCAGTTTACCAGGGACAGGGGCCTTTGATACTGGCTACACCTTC.

This sequence joins TRBV27 and TRBJ1-2; D gene uncertain. The germline V gene has CDR1 MNHEY and CDR2 SMNVEV (reference sequence). Trimming took 5 bases from V and 5 from J, leaving 12 bases between them. The CDR3 length is 13 residues. CDR3: CASSPALGYGYTF. The CDR3 DNA follows: TGTGCCAGCAGTCCCGCGCTGGGGTATGGCTACACCTTC.

The V and J genes are TRBV2 and TRBJ1-1, with D possibly being TRBD1 (5 bases). Germline-derived CDR1 and CDR2 are SNHLY and FYNNEI. V lost 6 bases, J lost 1 base, and 12 bases lay in between. The CDR3 is made up of 14 amino acids. The CDR3 nucleotides are TGTGCCAGCAGCCCCCGGGGGTCGAACACTGAAGCTTTCTTT. As protein: CASSPRGSNTEAFF.

This clonotype was picked up a small number of times. This chain uses TRBV28 with TRBJ2-7; 8 bases are a match to TRBD1. The CDR3 runs 14 residues. Germline V CDR1 and CDR2: MDHEN, SYDVKM. The V and J ends lost 8 bases and 0 bases, in that order; junction bases with no gene match: 6. Here the CDR3 DNA reads TGTGCCAGCCAGCGGACAGGGAGCTCCTACGAGCAGTACTTC. Translated: CASQRTGSSYEQYF.

V and J are TRBV6-5 and TRBJ1-4; D is undetermined. CDR1 and CDR2 (germline): MNHEY, SVGAGI. V lost 4 bases and J lost 0, with 9 bases in between. The CDR3 runs 15 residues. DNA for the CDR3: TGTGCCAGCAGTTCCATGCCTTCAACTAATGAAAAACTGTTTTTT. Its protein product is CASSSMPSTNEKLFF.

The chain couples TRBV13 to TRBJ2-7; 9 bases are shared with TRBD2. V shed 5 bases and J 5 bases; nucleotides not matched to a gene: 10. The germline V gene encodes CDR1 PRHDT and CDR2 FYEKMQ (reference sequence). CDR3 length: 15 residues. Here the CDR3 DNA reads TGTGCCAGCAGCCACCCTGGGCGGGGGGGCCACGAGCAGTACTTC. Translated: CASSHPGRGGHEQYF.

Details on this clonotype: At one end the junction does not follow the germline gene, possibly because of a read error. This CDR3 is CASSLAGQVTDTQYF. The CDR3 DNA follows: TGTGCCAGCAGTCTAGCAGGGCAGGTCACAGATACGCAGTATTTT. The chain joins TRBV12-3 or TRBV12-4 to TRBJ2-3; D is possibly TRBD1 or TRBD2 (5 bases each). The CDR3 covers 15 residues.

This clonotype was observed a few times. The rearrangement links TRBV5-1 to TRBJ1-1, with unresolved D. V shed 0 bases and J shed 4 bases, with 7 bases lying between them. The germline V gene has CDR1 SGHRS and CDR2 YFSETQ. This CDR3 is 13 amino acids long. In DNA form, the CDR3 reads TGCGCCAGCAGCTTGGTGGGTCCCACTGAAGCTTTCTTT. Protein sequence: CASSLVGPTEAFF.

This chain links TRBV27 with TRBJ2-2; no reliable D call. The CDR3 runs 14 residues. Per the germline V gene, CDR1 is MNHEY and CDR2 is SMNVEV (reference sequence). V shed 1 base and J shed 6 bases, with 9 bases lying between them. CDR3 coding DNA: TGTGCCAGCAGTTTATTCTGGATAGCCGGGGAGCTGTTTTTT. Amino acid sequence: CASSLFWIAGELFF.

This clonotype was recorded at least ten times. The chain's CDR3 is CASRRDRALYGYTF. DNA for the CDR3: TGTGCCAGCAGAAGGGACAGGGCGCTCTATGGCTACACCTTC. The chain recombines TRBV12-3 or TRBV12-4 with TRBJ1-2; 9 nucleotides align to TRBD1. Trimming removed 6 bases from V and 4 bases from J; junction bases left unmatched: 6. The CDR3 has 14 residues.

This clonotype was observed once. The chain couples TRBV3-1 to TRBJ2-2; D is undetermined. Germline-derived CDR1 and CDR2 are LGHDT and YNNKEL (reference sequence). This CDR3 has 16 residues. V was shortened by 1 base and J by 0 bases, with 9 bases between the two germline ends. In nucleotides, the CDR3 is TGTGCCAGCAGCCAAGTTGTCTCTCCGAACACCGGGGAGCTGTTTTTT. It yields the protein CASSQVVSPNTGELFF.

The table lists this clonotype with a few counts. This chain joins TRBV5-1 and TRBJ2-2; D unresolved. The CDR3 spans 16 residues. Trimming removed 0 bases from V and 0 bases from J, with 9 bases in between. Germline V gene data show CDR1 as SGHRS and CDR2 as YFSETQ. CDR3 sequence reads: CASSLARTANTGELFF. For the CDR3, the DNA is TGCGCCAGCAGCTTGGCACGGACCGCGAACACCGGGGAGCTGTTTTTT.

The genes are TRBV10-3 and TRBJ2-3; D is perhaps TRBD2 (5 bases). The V gene's germline CDR1 is ENHRY and CDR2 SYGVKD. The CDR3 extends over 15 amino acids. Trimming stripped 4 bases from V and 1 base from J, with 12 bases between. The CDR3 nucleotides read TGTGCCATCAGTGCTGAAGGAGGCCGCACAGATACGCAGTATTTT. It translates to CAISAEGGRTDTQYF.

This clonotype has a handful of counts. V is TRBV4-2 and J is TRBJ2-5; 8 positions agree with TRBD1. The CDR3 runs 16 residues. V was clipped by 1 base and J by 1 base; unmatched bases: 5. The germline V gene has CDR1 LGHNA and CDR2 YNFKEQ. CDR3 sequence: CASSQGQGPLQETQYF. The CDR3 DNA reads TGTGCCAGCAGCCAAGGACAGGGGCCCCTCCAAGAGACCCAGTACTTC.

The chain has TRBV12-3 or TRBV12-4 and TRBJ2-7; 8 bases agree with TRBD1. With V trimmed by 4 bases and J by 5 bases, 4 bases remained unmatched. The CDR3 runs to 13 residues. CDR3 sequence reads: CASSSGGLNEQYF. In DNA, the CDR3 is TGTGCCAGCAGTTCAGGGGGCCTGAACGAGCAGTACTTC.

This clonotype appeared a few times. J is TRBJ1-5 and V is TRBV28; TRBD1 matches at 7 bases. This CDR3 is 15 amino acids long. The V gene's germline CDR1 is MDHEN and CDR2 SYDVKM. With V trimmed by 3 bases and J by 2 bases, 4 bases remained unmatched. CDR3 region: CASSFRGGGNQPQHF. The CDR3 DNA reads TGTGCCAGCAGTTTTCGAGGGGGCGGCAATCAGCCCCAGCATTTT. The complete variable domain, with remaining parts taken from reference TRBV28 and TRBJ1-5, reads DVKVTQSSRYLVKRTGEKVFLECVQDMDHENMFWYRQDPGLGLRLIYFSYDVKMKEKGDIPEGYSVSREKKERFSLILESASTNQTSMYLCASSFRGGGNQPQHFGDGTRLSIL.

V is TRBV12-3 or TRBV12-4 and J is TRBJ1-5; D ambiguous. The CDR3 totals 15 residues. V was shortened by 1 base and J by 4 bases, with 11 bases between the two germline ends. The CDR3 DNA is TGTGCCAGCAGTTTAGAGCAAGTTCCTAATCAGCCCCAGCATTTT. Translation gives CASSLEQVPNQPQHF.

The genes are TRBV6-2 or TRBV6-3 and TRBJ2-2; TRBD1 matches 10 bases. CDR1 is MNHEY and CDR2 is SVGEGT in the germline V gene. Trimming removed 0 bases from V and 4 bases from J; junction bases left unmatched: 2. CDR3 length equals 16 residues. This CDR3 reads CASSYSGQGITGELFF. For the CDR3, the DNA is TGTGCCAGCAGTTACTCGGGACAGGGGATCACCGGGGAGCTGTTTTTT.